The rows below give T cell receptor beta chains drawn from one sample of a study of CD4 T cells in relation to SARS-CoV-2 and coronaviruses. TCRdb keeps only in-frame clones here, not all; method: immunoSEQ multiplex PCR. Of some 68,000 clones listed, 85% to 95% are singletons. Sequenced input: naive CD4+ T cells from PBMCs. The receptors were gathered from a human donor in good health. Both conserved end residues are part of each CDR3. The D gene is left open where the match is weak. Not every row has a clone size; where given, it reads once, few, many or a size class.

d_call j_call v_call clone_size cdr3_length cdr3_nt cdr3_aa
TRBD1 TRBJ1-4 TRBV2 - 15 TGTGCCAGCAGACGACAGGGCCCCCTGACTGAAAAACTGTTTTTT CASRRQGPLTEKLFF
- TRBJ2-3 TRBV9 - 14 TGTGCCAGCAGCCCCCGGCCTGCCACAGATACGCAGTATTTT CASSPRPATDTQYF
- TRBJ1-1 TRBV5-1 once 12 TGCGCCAGCAGCTTAGATTTGACTGAAGCTTTCTTT CASSLDLTEAFF
- TRBJ2-7 TRBV19 once 16 TGTGCCAGTAGTATAGGGGGGCGGCAGGGTACCTACGAGCAGTACTTC CASSIGGRQGTYEQYF
- TRBJ2-2 TRBV7-3 - 13 TGTGCCAGCAGCCTACCGAGGGTCGGGGAGCTGTTTTTT CASSLPRVGELFF
TRBD1 TRBJ1-1 TRBV9 - 15 TGTGCCAGCAGCGCTATGGGACAGCTGAACACTGAAGCTTTCTTT CASSAMGQLNTEAFF
- TRBJ2-1 TRBV5-1 - 14 TGCGCCAGCAGGGTGGGTGGGTCTGATAATGAGCAGTTCTTC CASRVGGSDNEQFF
- TRBJ2-5 TRBV5-4 once 14 TGTGCCAGCAGCCGAGGGGGGGAGATGGAGACCCAGTACTTC CASSRGGEMETQYF
TRBD1 TRBJ2-1 TRBV19 - 13 TGTGCCAGTAGCCCGACAGGGCGCGATGAGCAGTTCTTC CASSPTGRDEQFF
- TRBJ1-3 TRBV6-5 - 16 TGTGCCAGCAGTTACGACAGACCGCGCTCTGGAAACACCATATATTTT CASSYDRPRSGNTIYF
- TRBJ2-2 TRBV11-2 - 15 TGTGCCAGCAGCTTAGATGAGCAGTTCACCGGGGAGCTGTTTTTT CASSLDEQFTGELFF
- TRBJ2-1 TRBV5-1 - 15 TGCGCCAGCAGCACCGCGGGACAGTCCTACAATGAGCAGTTCTTC CASSTAGQSYNEQFF
- TRBJ1-5 TRBV18 - 16 TGTGCCAGCTCACCTTTCTCGGGACAAAACAATCAGCCCCAGCATTTT CASSPFSGQNNQPQHF
- TRBJ1-2 TRBV10-3 - 13 TGTGCCATCGGTACTGACGGTCGGTATGGCTACACCTTC CAIGTDGRYGYTF
TRBD1 TRBJ2-7 TRBV23-1 - 14 TGCGCCAGCAGTCAAAACAGGGGGACCTACGAGCAGTACTTC CASSQNRGTYEQYF
- TRBJ1-2 TRBV19 - 15 TGTGCCAGTAACCCGGACCCCACAACCTCCTATGGCTACACCTTC CASNPDPTTSYGYTF
- TRBJ2-2 TRBV9 - 15 TGTGCCAGCAGCGTATGGCGAACGAACACCGGGGAGCTGTTTTTT CASSVWRTNTGELFF
- TRBJ2-1 TRBV11-2 - 14 TGTGCCAGCAGCCTACGGACGGAGTACAATGAGCAGTTCTTC CASSLRTEYNEQFF
- TRBJ2-7 TRBV30 - 14 TGTGCCTGGAGTGTACCGGGGATCTTCTACGAGCAGTACTTC CAWSVPGIFYEQYF
- TRBJ2-3 TRBV6-1 - 13 TGTGCCAGCAGTGAAGCCAGGTTGTTAGCGGCGTATTTT CASSEARLLAAYF
- TRBJ1-3 TRBV19 - 15 TGTGCCAGTAGCTTGACAGCCAGCTCTGGAAACACCATATATTTT CASSLTASSGNTIYF
- TRBJ2-4 TRBV7-2 - 15 TGTGCCAGCAGCTTATGGGGGACCCGCCAAAACATTCAGTACTTC CASSLWGTRQNIQYF
TRBD2 TRBJ2-5 TRBV5-6 once 16 TGTGCCAGCAGCTTAGGACTAGCGGGGACAGGGGAGACCCAGTACTTC CASSLGLAGTGETQYF
- TRBJ2-2 TRBV7-9 - 17 TGTGCCAGCAGCCAGTCTATAAGACTCTCGAACACCGGGGAGCTGTTTTTT CASSQSIRLSNTGELFF
- TRBJ2-2 TRBV9 - 16 TGTGCCAGCAGCCCTGGCCCTAGATCGGGTACCGGGGAGCTGTTTTTT CASSPGPRSGTGELFF
- TRBJ2-5 TRBV29-1 - 14 TGCAGCGTTGAAGCGTCGGGAGTGGTGGAGACCCAGTACTTC CSVEASGVVETQYF
TRBD1 TRBJ1-5 TRBV28 once 16 TGTGCCAGCAGCGCAGGGGGCGGGTGGGGCAATCAGCCCCAGCATTTT CASSAGGGWGNQPQHF
- TRBJ1-2 TRBV9 - 12 TGTGCCAGCAGCGTCGGGGAAGGGGGCTACACCTTC CASSVGEGGYTF
TRBD2 TRBJ2-1 TRBV24-1 - 16 TGTGCCACCAGTGAACAGACTAGCGGGAGCTACAATGAGCAGTTCTTC CATSEQTSGSYNEQFF
- TRBJ2-7 TRBV7-2 - 11 TGTGCCAGCAGCCTAACCTACGAGCAGTACTTC CASSLTYEQYF
TRBD1 TRBJ2-1 TRBV29-1 - 14 TGCAGCGTTGCCGTAACGGGACAGAACAATGAGCAGTTCTTC CSVAVTGQNNEQFF
- TRBJ2-3 TRBV2 - 15 TGTGCCAGCACTTCCTCGGATGGTAGCACAGATACGCAGTATTTT CASTSSDGSTDTQYF
- TRBJ1-3 TRBV5-1 - 16 TGCGCCAGCAGCCCGGAACTCCAAACTGGGGGAAACACCATATATTTT CASSPELQTGGNTIYF
- TRBJ2-3 TRBV6-1 - 13 TGTGCCAGCAGTCTACGGAATCCAGATACGCAGTATTTT CASSLRNPDTQYF
- TRBJ2-2 TRBV3-1/TRBV3-2 - 16 TGTGCCAGCAGCCCCGGTCGCAGGGCAAGGACCGGGGAGCTGTTTTTT CASSPGRRARTGELFF
- TRBJ2-3 TRBV7-3 - 14 TGTGCCAGCAGCTTAGACAGATTCACAGATACGCAGTATTTT CASSLDRFTDTQYF
- TRBJ2-4 TRBV19 - 12 TGTGCCAGTAGTACACTCAATAGCATTCAGTACTTC CASSTLNSIQYF
- TRBJ1-4 TRBV20-1 once 13 TGCAGTGCTAGTCCCGGGATTAATGAAAAACTGTTTTTT CSASPGINEKLFF
- TRBJ2-3 TRBV10-2 - 11 TGCGCCAGCATTGGGACAGATACGCAGTATTTT CASIGTDTQYF